The next 18 T cell receptor beta chains were all read from a single sample in a study of graft-versus-host responses after intestinal transplantation. Graft-derived tissue was subjected to processing to liberate intraepithelial and lamina propria lymphocytes. Here immunoSEQ multiplex PCR was the method, and the copy in TCRdb shows in-frame clones only, minus some. The repertoire holds about 16,000 clones, 65% to 90% seen once, with 3.8% in the top ten. Here the sequenced sample was ileum tissue, taken approximately 83 weeks after intestinal transplantation. The receptors originated from a human patient who received an intestinal transplant, so some T cells may come from the graft donor.

This clone has just a few counts. The chain employs TRBV5-1 and TRBJ2-3; no reliable D call. V lost 0 bases and J lost 4, with 12 bases in between. Germline V gives CDR1 SGHRS, CDR2 YFSETQ. The CDR3 totals 15 residues. CDR3 DNA: TGCGCCAGCAGCTTGGAAAGTCAATTAGCAGATACGCAGTATTTT. Its protein product is CASSLESQLADTQYF.

This rearrangement joins TRBV30 to TRBJ1-2; TRBD1 matches at 8 bases. Germline V gene data show CDR1 as GTSNPN and CDR2 as SVGIG (reference sequence). V lost 2 bases, J lost 8 bases, and 7 bases stayed unmatched. The CDR3 has 13 residues. CDR3 in DNA: TGTGCCTGGAGTCCAGGGGGCGCGAGGGGCTACACCTTC. This gives the protein CAWSPGGARGYTF.

The chain employs TRBV15 and TRBJ2-7; a possible D gene is TRBD2 (5 bases). The germline V gene has CDR1 LNHNV and CDR2 YYDKDF (reference sequence). The ends were cut back, 0 bases at V and 3 bases at J, with 6 bases in the middle. This CDR3 contains 13 residues. In DNA form, the CDR3 reads TGTGCCACCAGCAGAGAGAGGGACTACGAGCAGTACTTC. This translates into CATSRERDYEQYF.

This chain uses TRBV10-3 with TRBJ1-2; D call uncertain. The CDR3 loop spans 14 amino acids. V lost 0 bases and J lost 4, with 9 bases in between. From germline, CDR1 is ENHRY and CDR2 SYGVKD. The DNA of the CDR3 is TGTGCCATCAGTGAGTCGGAAGCAGGCTATGGCTACACCTTC. This encodes CAISESEAGYGYTF.

The chain recombines TRBV5-4 with TRBJ2-6, with D possibly TRBD2 on 5 matching bases. Trimming removed 3 bases at V and 1 base at J, with 11 bases between. The CDR3 is 16 residues long. The V gene's germline CDR1 is SGHNT and CDR2 YYREEE (reference sequence). Written as DNA, the CDR3 is TGTGCCAGCAGCTCCGCGGGCGGATCTGGGGCCAACGTCCTGACTTTC. As protein: CASSSAGGSGANVLTF.

The chain has TRBV7-9 and TRBJ2-5; 8 bases are a match to TRBD1. The CDR3 is 13 residues long. V shed 4 bases, J shed 5 bases, and the junction held 3 bases outside the gene matches. Germline V gene data show CDR1 as SEHNR and CDR2 as FQNEAQ (reference sequence). The DNA of the CDR3 is TGTGCCAGCAGCTCGGACAGGGCGGAGACCCAGTACTTC. It translates to CASSSDRAETQYF.

In its sample, this clone was seen once. J is TRBJ2-7 and V is TRBV18, with D unresolved. V lost 3 bases and J 3 bases, leaving 12 bases between the germline ends. The germline V gene encodes CDR1 KGHSH and CDR2 LQKENI. The CDR3 sequence is 14 residues long. The CDR3 sequence: CASSPTEGDYEQYF. CDR3 nucleotides: TGTGCCAGCTCACCGACGGAAGGCGACTACGAGCAGTACTTC.

This clone was seen once. This sequence joins TRBV11-3 and TRBJ2-1; maybe TRBD2 (6 bases). The CDR3 totals 16 residues. V gave up 5 bases and J gave up 5 bases, with 19 bases separating them. Per germline, CDR1 SGHNT and CDR2 YENEEA. CDR3 residues: CASSARAAGPNNEQFF. Here the CDR3 DNA reads TGTGCCAGCAGCGCCCGTGCTGCGGGACCCAACAATGAGCAGTTCTTC.

The genes are TRBV5-1 and TRBJ1-2, with 7 bases that match TRBD1. The CDR3 runs to 13 residues. Germline V gene data show CDR1 as SGHRS and CDR2 as YFSETQ. V shed 3 bases, J shed 3 bases, and the junction held 2 bases outside the gene matches. This CDR3 reads CASSSRGYYGYTF. The CDR3 DNA is TGCGCCAGCAGCTCCAGGGGGTACTATGGCTACACCTTC.

This clone has only one observation. V is TRBV6-1 and J is TRBJ2-7; D possibly matches TRBD1 or TRBD2 (6 bases each). Germline-derived CDR1 and CDR2 are MNHNS and SASEGT. With 10 bases removed from V and 0 bases from J, the gap between germline ends came to 16 bases. This CDR3 spans 14 amino acids. The CDR3 protein is CATKGGDSSYEQYF. CDR3 nucleotide sequence: TGTGCCACCAAGGGGGGTGATTCCTCCTACGAGCAGTACTTC.

Here the CDR3 DNA reads TGTGCCAGCAGCTTATCGATGGGTGGCGGCTACACCTTC. Its translation: CASSLSMGGGYTF. This chain links TRBV13 with TRBJ1-2; D is uncertain. Germline values: CDR1 PRHDT, CDR2 FYEKMQ (reference sequence). The CDR3 length is 13 residues. V was clipped by 2 bases and J by 8 bases, with 12 bases between them.

The V gene is TRBV5-6, the J gene TRBJ2-3; maybe TRBD1 (6 bases). CDR1 and CDR2 (germline): SGHDT, YYEEEE. V lost 1 base to trimming and J lost 2 bases, with 14 bases between them. CDR3 length equals 16 residues. CDR3 region: CASSLRDNRVTDTQYF. The CDR3 DNA reads as TGTGCCAGCAGCTTGAGAGATAACAGGGTCACAGATACGCAGTATTTT.

The rearrangement links TRBV12-5 to TRBJ1-5; 7 bases match TRBD1. The trim removed 5 bases at V and 1 base at J, leaving 20 bases unmatched. Germline V CDR1 and CDR2: LGHNT, FRNRAP. The CDR3 length is 20 residues. CDR3 region: CASGPTRTTLQGPSNQPQHF. DNA for the CDR3: TGTGCTAGTGGTCCAACCCGGACCACATTACAGGGGCCCAGCAATCAGCCCCAGCATTTT.

This clone was recorded once. This chain links TRBV7-9 with TRBJ2-7; TRBD1 matches at 8 bases. This CDR3 contains 15 residues. Trimming at V came to 4 bases and at J to 3 bases, leaving 8 bases not matched to a gene. Germline V gene sequence: CDR1 SEHNR, CDR2 FQNEAQ (reference sequence). The CDR3 DNA is TGTGCCAGCAGCTCCGGCGGCACAGGGGGCTACGAGCAGTACTTC. Its protein is CASSSGGTGGYEQYF.

This clone occurred a few times. This chain links TRBV5-6 with TRBJ2-5, with D tentatively TRBD1 (6 bases). The germline V gene has CDR1 SGHDT and CDR2 YYEEEE. The CDR3 has 15 residues. Trimming left V 1 base short and J 1 base short, with 11 bases between. CDR3 amino acids: CASSLLGQLQETQYF. The CDR3 nucleotides are TGTGCCAGCAGCTTGCTGGGACAACTCCAAGAGACCCAGTACTTC.

This rearrangement joins TRBV5-1 to TRBJ1-2; the match to TRBD1 covers 12 bases. With 4 bases clipped from V and 7 bases from J, the junction kept 5 bases outside the gene matches. Germline CDR1 reads SGHRS; CDR2 reads YFSETQ. The CDR3 has 14 residues. The CDR3 spells CASSRDRGQSGYTF. The CDR3 coding sequence is TGCGCCAGCAGCCGGGACAGGGGGCAGAGTGGCTACACCTTC.

The chain links TRBV2 to TRBJ2-1, with D uncertain. This CDR3 has 12 amino acids. The V end lost 8 bases, the J end lost 5 bases, and 10 bases lay between the germline ends. The germline gives CDR1 SNHLY, CDR2 FYNNEI. The CDR3 spells CASSGGNNEQFF. The CDR3 DNA follows: TGTGCCAGCTCAGGTGGCAACAATGAGCAGTTCTTC.

The chain has TRBV4-1 and TRBJ1-3; D might be TRBD1 (5 bases). CDR1 is MGHRA and CDR2 is YSYEKL in the germline V gene. V gave up 3 bases and J gave up 3 bases, with 12 bases separating them. The CDR3 totals 15 residues. CDR3 DNA sequence: TGCGCCAGCAGCCACCCTTCCGGGGGTGGAAACACCATATATTTT. Protein product: CASSHPSGGGNTIYF.